These 9 T cell receptor beta chains were sequenced from one sample in a study of CD4+ T cells in melanoma. Generated by immunoSEQ multiplex PCR, the TCRdb table keeps only in-frame clones and is missing some. This sample yields 14,000 to 15,000 clones, of which under 80% are seen a single time; roughly 16% belongs to the top ten. The sequenced sample consisted of cells from a culture (not recorded whether cultured in vitro). The source of these receptors is a human donor with melanoma.

The genes are TRBV6-5 and TRBJ1-5; D uncertain. CDR3 length equals 12 residues. Germline CDR1 MNHEY, CDR2 SVGAGI. The ends were cut back, 7 bases at V and 3 bases at J, with 7 bases in the middle. CDR3 coding DNA: TGTGCCAGCACGCAGGCCAATCAGCCCCAGCATTTT. It codes for CASTQANQPQHF.

The rearrangement joins TRBV12-5 to TRBJ1-2, with D unresolved. The CDR3 runs to 12 residues. Looked up from germline, CDR1 is LGHNT and CDR2 is FRNRAP. Trimming shortened V by 0 bases and J by 8 bases, and 7 bases separated the two germline ends. This CDR3 reads CASGLVPNGYTF. CDR3 sequence (DNA): TGTGCTAGTGGTTTGGTACCGAACGGCTACACCTTC. Full variable domain (missing parts from reference TRBV12-5 and TRBJ1-2): DARVTQTPRHKVTEMGQEVTMRCQPILGHNTVFWYRQTMMQGLELLAYFRNRAPLDDSGMPKDRFSAEMPDATLATLKIQPSEPRDSAVYFCASGLVPNGYTFGSGTRLTVV.

The CDR3, as DNA: TGTGCCAGCAGCGACAGGGTCAATGAGCAGTTCTTC. Protein sequence: CASSDRVNEQFF. V and J are TRBV6-1 and TRBJ2-1; TRBD1 matches at 7 bases. After removal of 6 bases from V and 6 bases from J, the junction contained 2 bases not matched to a gene. There are 12 residues in the CDR3. Germline CDR1 is MNHNS and CDR2 is SASEGT.

This clone was recorded a few times. The chain couples TRBV19 to TRBJ1-5; unclear D gene. The germline CDR1 and CDR2 sequences are LNHDA and SQIVND (reference sequence). The CDR3 totals 17 residues. V gave up 1 base and J gave up 0 bases, with 13 bases separating them. CDR3 residues: CASSIGLQRYSNQPQHF. DNA of the CDR3: TGTGCCAGTAGTATAGGATTACAGCGATATAGCAATCAGCCCCAGCATTTT.

This clone has a handful of counts. The V call is TRBV6-5, the J call TRBJ1-2; 9 bases are shared with TRBD1. CDR1 is MNHEY, CDR2 SVGAGI, per germline. The CDR3 extends over 15 amino acids. V lost 9 bases, J lost 2 bases, and 10 bases stayed unmatched. The CDR3 protein is CASFRGGQGNYGYTF. As DNA, the CDR3 is TGTGCCAGTTTCCGGGGGGGACAGGGAAACTATGGCTACACCTTC.

The gene calls are TRBV7-6 and TRBJ2-1, with TRBD2 matching 7 bases. The CDR3 extends over 15 amino acids. The J segment lost 2 bases and the V segment lost 1 base, leaving 2 bases of the junction unmatched. Germline V gene sequence: CDR1 SGHVS, CDR2 FNYEAQ. CDR3 sequence (DNA): TGTGCCAGCAGCTTAGTCGGGGGGACCTACAATGAGCAGTTCTTC. This sequence encodes CASSLVGGTYNEQFF. Based on the CDR3 plus reference TRBV7-6 and TRBJ2-1, the full variable domain is GAGVSQSPRYKVTKRGQDVALRCDPISGHVSLYWYRQALGQGPEFLTYFNYEAQQDKSGLPNDRFSAERPEGSISTLTIQRTEQRDSAMYRCASSLVGGTYNEQFFGPGTRLTVL.

The chain uses TRBV28 and TRBJ2-7; D is perhaps TRBD1 or TRBD2 (5 bases each). Germline-derived CDR1 and CDR2 are MDHEN and SYDVKM. Trimming removed 7 bases from V and 5 bases from J, with 18 bases in between. The CDR3 extends over 14 amino acids. The CDR3 sequence is CASTIRDGRNEQYF. CDR3 sequence (DNA): TGTGCCAGCACCATTCGGGACGGTCGTAACGAGCAGTACTTC.

The CDR3 DNA is TGTGCCAGCAGTCCGAGGCCGGGACAAGAGACCCAGTACTTC. It translates to CASSPRPGQETQYF. The chain combines TRBV2 with TRBJ2-5, with D possibly matching TRBD2 (5 bases). V lost 5 bases to trimming and J lost 2 bases, with 12 bases between them. CDR3 length equals 14 residues. The germline gives CDR1 SNHLY, CDR2 FYNNEI.

This chain joins TRBV5-4 and TRBJ2-3; TRBD1 matches 7 bases. CDR3 length equals 16 residues. Germline assignment: CDR1 SGHNT and CDR2 YYREEE (reference sequence). V gave up 2 bases and J gave up 2 bases; unmatched junction bases: 8. CDR3 sequence (DNA): TGTGCCAGCAGCTTCCGCCGGGACAGCAACACAGATACGCAGTATTTT. Its protein product is CASSFRRDSNTDTQYF.